This is a list of T cell receptor beta chains from one sample in a study of T cell responses to AZD1222 COVID-19 vaccine. TCRdb's copy holds only in-frame clones and misses some; the assay was immunoSEQ multiplex PCR. There are about 30,000 clones in the sample; roughly 93% occur only once, and more than 8% lies in the top ten. The sequencing here drew on peripheral blood, taken on day 0 of AZD1222 vaccination. Every receptor here comes from an adult in good health. CDR3s include the opening cysteine and the closing phenylalanine or tryptophan. D genes are given only for firm matches. Clone size is stated in some rows and not others, as once, few, many or a class when expanded.

abundance	v_gene	j_gene	d_gene	CDR3aa	CDR3nt
.	TRBV9	TRBJ2-3	TRBD2	CASSNNPKDGGYTDTQYF	TGTGCCAGCAGCAACAACCCAAAGGACGGGGGGTACACAGATACGCAGTATTTT
.	TRBV10-2	TRBJ2-1	.	CASSERTPTAGRGEQFF	TGCGCCAGCAGTGAGAGGACCCCCACGGCGGGACGGGGCGAGCAGTTCTTC
.	TRBV6-5	TRBJ1-5	TRBD1	CASSRDRNQPQHF	TGTGCCAGCAGTCGGGACAGAAATCAGCCCCAGCATTTT
once	TRBV30	TRBJ2-7	.	CAWRRGRLEQYF	TGTGCCTGGAGACGGGGCCGGCTCGAGCAGTACTTC
.	TRBV28	TRBJ1-2	TRBD1	CASSLRDRANYGYTF	TGTGCCAGCAGTCTCCGGGACAGGGCAAACTATGGCTACACCTTC
.	TRBV7-2	TRBJ2-7	TRBD2	CASSFQLAGELTQYF	TGTGCCAGCAGCTTCCAACTAGCGGGAGAATTGACACAGTACTTC
once	TRBV2	TRBJ1-1	.	CASSDTEAFF	TGTGCCAGCAGTGACACTGAAGCTTTCTTT
.	TRBV12-5	TRBJ1-3	.	CASGFGTGGNTIYF	TGTGCTAGTGGTTTCGGGACTGGTGGAAACACCATATATTTT
.	TRBV6-5	TRBJ1-5	.	CASRMGGLNQPQHF	TGTGCCAGCAGGATGGGGGGGCTCAATCAGCCCCAGCATTTT
.	TRBV9	TRBJ1-2	.	CASSVGQLNNYGYTF	TGTGCCAGCAGCGTAGGCCAGCTAAATAACTATGGCTACACCTTC
.	TRBV27	TRBJ1-1	.	CATRPAQTTEAFF	TGTGCCACCCGCCCCGCGCAGACCACTGAAGCTTTCTTT
.	TRBV7-9	TRBJ1-2	.	CASSSSEGRGYTF	TGTGCCAGCAGCTCCTCTGAGGGACGGGGCTACACCTTC
once	TRBV10-1	TRBJ2-7	.	CASSDRSFGEQYF	TGCGCCAGCAGTGATAGGAGTTTTGGCGAGCAGTACTTC
.	TRBV28	TRBJ2-3	TRBD2	CASTLPRLAGYTDTQYF	TGTGCCAGCACCTTGCCCAGACTAGCGGGATACACAGATACGCAGTATTTT
.	TRBV6-2/TRBV6-3	TRBJ2-7	.	CASSYMGSYEQYF	TGTGCCAGCAGTTACATGGGGTCCTACGAGCAGTACTTC
.	TRBV3-1/TRBV3-2	TRBJ2-1	TRBD2	CASSQEYAGVNEQFF	TGTGCCAGCAGCCAAGAGTATGCGGGAGTCAATGAGCAGTTCTTC
.	TRBV6-5	TRBJ1-2	.	CASSYDSSGYGYTF	TGTGCCAGCAGTTACGACAGTAGCGGCTATGGCTACACCTTC
.	TRBV6-5	TRBJ1-2	TRBD1	CASRPTGTGYGYTF	TGTGCCAGCAGACCGACAGGGACGGGCTATGGCTACACCTTC
.	TRBV3-1/TRBV3-2	TRBJ1-1	.	CASRPSEEATEAFF	TGTGCCAGCAGACCTTCTGAGGAAGCGACTGAAGCTTTCTTT